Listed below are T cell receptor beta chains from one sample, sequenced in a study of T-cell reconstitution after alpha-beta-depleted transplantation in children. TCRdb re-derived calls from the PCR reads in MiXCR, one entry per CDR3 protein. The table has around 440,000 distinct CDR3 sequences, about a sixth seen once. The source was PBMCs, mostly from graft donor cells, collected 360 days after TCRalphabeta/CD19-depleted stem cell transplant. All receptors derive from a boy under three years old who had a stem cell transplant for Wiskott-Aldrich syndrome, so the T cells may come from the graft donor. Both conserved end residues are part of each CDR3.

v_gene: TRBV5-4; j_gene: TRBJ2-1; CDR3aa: CASSLWQVYNEQFF
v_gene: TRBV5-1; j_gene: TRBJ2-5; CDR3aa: CASSSGSYQETQYF
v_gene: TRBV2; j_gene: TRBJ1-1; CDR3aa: CASTYQALNTEAFF
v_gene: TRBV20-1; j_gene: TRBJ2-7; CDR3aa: CSARSWVPPYEQYF
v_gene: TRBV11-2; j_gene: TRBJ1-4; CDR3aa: CASSLNTLGTLSTNEKLFF
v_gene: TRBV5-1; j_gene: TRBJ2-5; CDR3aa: CASSPDSGQETQYF
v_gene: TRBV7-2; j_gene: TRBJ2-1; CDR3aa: CASSLGTGLSSYNEQFF
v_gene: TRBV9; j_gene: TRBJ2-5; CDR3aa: CASSVRVGEETQYF
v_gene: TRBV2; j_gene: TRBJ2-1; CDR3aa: CASRNYNEQFF
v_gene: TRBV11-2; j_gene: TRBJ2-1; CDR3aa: CASSSGLHSYNEQFF
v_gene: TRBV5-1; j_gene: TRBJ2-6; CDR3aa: CASSLVPTGVGANVLTF
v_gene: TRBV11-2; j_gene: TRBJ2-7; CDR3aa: CASSFLAFSYEQYF
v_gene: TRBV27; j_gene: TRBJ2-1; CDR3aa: CASSHRDRVIGSSYNEQFF
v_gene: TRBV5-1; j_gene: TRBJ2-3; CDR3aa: CASCSGWSDTQYF
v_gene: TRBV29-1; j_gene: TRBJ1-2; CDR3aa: CSVLTGGGGYTF
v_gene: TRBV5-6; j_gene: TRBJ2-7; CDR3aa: CASSQTVRQGFSYEQYF
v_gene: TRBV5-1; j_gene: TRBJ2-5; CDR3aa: CASSGNLQETQYF
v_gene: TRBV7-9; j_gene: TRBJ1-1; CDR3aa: CASSLAQTEAFF
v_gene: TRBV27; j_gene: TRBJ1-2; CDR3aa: CASSSSWGYGYTF
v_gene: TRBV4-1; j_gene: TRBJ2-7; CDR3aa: CASSLTTAGPSSYEQYF
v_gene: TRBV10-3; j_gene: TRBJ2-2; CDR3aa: CAIRTGNTGELFF
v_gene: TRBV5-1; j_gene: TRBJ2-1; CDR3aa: CASSTPLGYNEQFF
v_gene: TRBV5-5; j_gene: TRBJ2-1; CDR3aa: CASSLAFSLAEFNEQFF
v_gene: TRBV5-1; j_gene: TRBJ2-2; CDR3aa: CASSLEPPGANTGELFF
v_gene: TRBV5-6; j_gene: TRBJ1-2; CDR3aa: CASSLTGAPLYGYTF
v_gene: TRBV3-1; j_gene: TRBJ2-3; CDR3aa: CASSQRPGRTDTQYF
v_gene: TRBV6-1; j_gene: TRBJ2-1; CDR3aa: CASSRLAGVYEQFF
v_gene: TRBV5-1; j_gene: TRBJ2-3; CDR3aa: CASSLALGGSLLFTDTQYF
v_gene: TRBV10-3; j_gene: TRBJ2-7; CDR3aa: CAISQGLAEEQYF
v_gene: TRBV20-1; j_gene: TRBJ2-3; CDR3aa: CSAPWIAGATDTQYF
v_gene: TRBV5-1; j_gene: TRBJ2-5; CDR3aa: CASSLGGKGQETQYF
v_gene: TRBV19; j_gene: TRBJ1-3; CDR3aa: CASSVTGSSGNTIYF
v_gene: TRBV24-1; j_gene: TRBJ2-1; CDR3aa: CATTGRDSRYNEQFF
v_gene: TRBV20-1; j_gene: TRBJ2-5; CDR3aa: CSANPFRKGTPPGETQYF
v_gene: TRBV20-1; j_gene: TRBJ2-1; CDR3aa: CSASRLAGGGNEQFF
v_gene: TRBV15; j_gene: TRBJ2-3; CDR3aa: CATSRARTGRLDTQYF
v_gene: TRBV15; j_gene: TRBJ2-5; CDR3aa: CATSRGRGQETQYF
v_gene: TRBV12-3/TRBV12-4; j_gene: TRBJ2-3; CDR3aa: CASSFGGWVSTDTQYF
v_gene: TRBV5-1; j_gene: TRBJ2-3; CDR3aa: CASSSDRMWTDTQYF
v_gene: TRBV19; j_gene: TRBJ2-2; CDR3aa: CASSSPRGFTGELFF
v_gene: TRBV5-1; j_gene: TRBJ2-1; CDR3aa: CASSLSPGSGNEQFF
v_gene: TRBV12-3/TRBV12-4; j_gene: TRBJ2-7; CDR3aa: CASSFTGKYEQYF
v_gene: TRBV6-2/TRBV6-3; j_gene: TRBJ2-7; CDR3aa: CASSYSIRLASSYEQYF
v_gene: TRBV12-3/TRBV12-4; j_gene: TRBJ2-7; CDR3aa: CASSFGGNAYEQYF
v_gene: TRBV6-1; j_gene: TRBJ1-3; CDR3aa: CASSPRASGNTIYF
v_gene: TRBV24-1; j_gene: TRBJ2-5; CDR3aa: CATSDFAGTQYF
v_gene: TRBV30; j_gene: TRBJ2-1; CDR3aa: CAWSTGRVHNNEQFF
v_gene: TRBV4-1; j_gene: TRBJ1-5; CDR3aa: CASSQDRGSFNSNQPQHF
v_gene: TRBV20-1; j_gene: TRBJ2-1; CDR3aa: CSASGTYNEQFF
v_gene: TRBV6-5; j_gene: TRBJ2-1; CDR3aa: CASSYSLQGGFVFF
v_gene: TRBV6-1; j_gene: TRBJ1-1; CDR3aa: CASSERGRRAFF
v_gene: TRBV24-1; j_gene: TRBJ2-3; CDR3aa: CATSQNIGTQYF
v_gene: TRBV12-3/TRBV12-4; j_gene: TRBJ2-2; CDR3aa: CASSLGRTSANTGELFF
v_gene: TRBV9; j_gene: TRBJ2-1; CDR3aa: CASSPSGRPSSYNEQFF
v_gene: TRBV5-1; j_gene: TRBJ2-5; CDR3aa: CASSYRGGETQYF
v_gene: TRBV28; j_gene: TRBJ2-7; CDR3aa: CASEPASSYEQYF